The source of this T cell receptor (beta chain) is a study of blood T cell repertoires in COVID-19. Study in general: The origin of the acute and convalescent COVID-19 samples was the United States, Italy and Spain. PBMCs, B-cell-depleted T cells, or T cells were the source of the cDNA or gDNA that made up the material.

How the authors handled the data: It was from reference gene primer amplification that nucleated cell counts were estimated. Produced via immunoSEQ multiplex PCR; TCRdb's table is partial and in-frame only. V and J calls and clone size are those listed in that table; D and trimming were worked out from the DNA. The sample has approximately 180,000 clones, 75% to 90% seen once. The V and J ends lost 1 base and 0 bases, in that order; junction bases with no gene match: 2. Germline V gene data show CDR1 as SEHNR and CDR2 as FQNEAQ (reference sequence). The CDR3 contains 15 residues. Only a few counts were recorded for this clone.

The receptor comes from a man in his fifties or sixties with acute or convalescent COVID-19. Source material: peripheral blood. The genes are TRBV7-9 and TRBJ1-1, with 7 bases fitting TRBD1. The CDR3 loop is CASSLGQGMNTEAFF. The CDR3 coding sequence is TGTGCCAGCAGCTTAGGACAGGGAATGAACACTGAAGCTTTCTTT.